Sequencing of this TCR beta chain was carried out in a study of cytomegalovirus exposure and HLA in healthy donors. Assay used: immunoSEQ multiplex PCR; TCRdb lists only in-frame clones, some missing. The sample has tens of thousands of clones, about 93% seen once. Germline CDR1 is LNHDA and CDR2 is SQIVND (reference sequence). Deletions cut 2 bases from V and 4 bases from J, with 8 bases between. This CDR3 comprises 13 residues. The donors were members of the roughly 120-subject validation cohort (separate from the roughly 700-subject first cohort). The V and J genes are TRBV19 and TRBJ2-5; maybe TRBD2 (5 bases). Sequenced material: PBMCs. The source of this sequence is a woman younger than 30 in good health and CMV-seropositive. The DNA of the CDR3 is TGTGCCAGTAGTATAAGCGGTGGAGAGACCCAGTACTTC. Encoded protein: CASSISGGETQYF.